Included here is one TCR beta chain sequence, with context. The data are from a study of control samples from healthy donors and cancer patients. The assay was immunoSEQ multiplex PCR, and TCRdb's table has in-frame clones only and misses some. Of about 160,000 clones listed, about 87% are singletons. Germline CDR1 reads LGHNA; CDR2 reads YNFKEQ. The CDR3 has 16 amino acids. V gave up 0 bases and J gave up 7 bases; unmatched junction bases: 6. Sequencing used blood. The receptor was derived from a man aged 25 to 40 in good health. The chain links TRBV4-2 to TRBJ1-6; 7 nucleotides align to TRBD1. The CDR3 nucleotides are TGTGCCAGCAGCCAAGAGACGGGACAGATAAATTCACCCCTCCACTTT. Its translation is CASSQETGQINSPLHF.